The text below deals with one TCR beta chain. The germline gives CDR1 MGHDK, CDR2 SYGVNS. Losses at the gene ends were 5 bases for V and 4 bases for J; bases not matched to a gene: 5. The CDR3 is 13 amino acids. This sample is part of a study of blood T cell repertoires in COVID-19. The overall study: The samples span acute and convalescent COVID-19 from the United States, Italy and Spain. The analysed material was cDNA or gDNA that came from T cells, B-cell-depleted T cells, or PBMCs.

Profiling relied on immunoSEQ multiplex PCR, and the TCRdb table lists in-frame clones only, not all of them. Counted here are under 200,000 clones, approximately 82% occurring once; the ten biggest clones make up 15% to 20%. The participants were between about 18 and 90 years old and came from roughly 24 US areas. Which cohort a participant joined came from the clinical history participants gave. The sample comprised PBMCs or T cells enriched from blood (not recorded which). The chain carries TRBV25-1 and TRBJ2-7; 7 bases line up with TRBD1. The receptor was isolated from a man in his 60s who had recovered from COVID-19. CDR3 DNA: TGTGCCAGCAGTCCGACGGACAGGTACGAGCAGTACTTC. This gives the protein CASSPTDRYEQYF.